The 22 T cell receptor beta chains in this list originate from one sample, sequenced in a study of beta chain features in type 1 diabetes. The sequenced template was cDNA made from the entire isolated RNA. Data came from immunoSEQ multiplex PCR; TCRdb stores just in-frame clones and leaves some out. This repertoire shows 240,000 or so clones, roughly two thirds found once; its top ten account for approximately 0.053%. Sequences were obtained from naive CD4+ T cells from blood. The receptors were sampled from a young man in good health.

The chain is built from TRBV19 and TRBJ2-1, with 10 bases matching TRBD1. J gave up 10 bases and V 8 bases, and 5 bases lay outside the gene matches. The CDR3 length is 12 residues. The germline CDR1 and CDR2 sequences are LNHDA and SQIVND (reference sequence). CDR3: CASGTGDGEQFF. The CDR3 DNA sequence: TGTGCCAGTGGGACAGGGGACGGGGAGCAGTTCTTC.

This rearrangement joins TRBV14 to TRBJ2-1, with 8 bases lining up with TRBD2. With 6 bases clipped from V and 4 bases from J, the junction kept 8 bases outside the gene matches. Germline lookup yields CDR1 SGHDN and CDR2 FVKESK. This CDR3 contains 15 residues. CDR3 protein: CASRPAGAAYNEQFF. CDR3 DNA sequence: TGTGCCAGCAGACCAGCGGGGGCCGCATACAATGAGCAGTTCTTC.

The chain is built from TRBV29-1 and TRBJ2-3, with 10 bases lining up with TRBD2. V dropped 8 bases and J dropped 7; count of bases not matched to a gene: 6. CDR3 length: 12 residues. Germline V gives CDR1 SQVTM, CDR2 ANQGSEA. The CDR3 bases are TGCAGCCTAGCGGGAGTTGGTTATACGCAGTATTTT. Translating it yields CSLAGVGYTQYF.

This clone appeared a few times. This chain uses TRBV14 with TRBJ2-7, with D hard to call. Germline loops: CDR1 SGHDN, CDR2 FVKESK. Trimming cost V 1 base and J 6 bases, with 10 bases left between them. The CDR3 spans 13 residues. Here the CDR3 reads CASSQAPRSEQYF. DNA of the CDR3: TGTGCCAGCAGCCAAGCCCCCAGAAGCGAGCAGTACTTC.

V is TRBV29-1 and J is TRBJ2-5, with D perhaps matching TRBD2 (5 bases). CDR1 SQVTM and CDR2 ANQGSEA come from the germline V gene. The CDR3 runs to 13 residues. The germline V and J ends were trimmed by 3 bases and 5 bases, with 13 bases remaining between them. CDR3: CSVDLAGYETQYF. The CDR3, as DNA: TGCAGCGTTGATCTAGCAGGATACGAGACCCAGTACTTC.

This chain uses TRBV30 with TRBJ1-5; D is possibly TRBD1 (5 bases). The CDR3 runs to 15 residues. Germline V CDR1 and CDR2: GTSNPN, SVGIG (reference sequence). V gave up 0 bases and J gave up 5 bases, with 14 bases separating them. The CDR3 sequence is CAWSVHKGIYQPQHF. The CDR3 region has the DNA TGTGCCTGGAGTGTACACAAGGGGATCTATCAGCCCCAGCATTTT.

The rearrangement links TRBV29-1 to TRBJ2-2, with a possible D match to TRBD1 (6 bases). The germline V gene has CDR1 SQVTM and CDR2 ANQGSEA. The CDR3 is 13 amino acids. Trimming cost V 6 bases and J 5 bases, with 13 bases left between them. CDR3 bases: TGCAGCGTGCAGACAGGTTGGACCGGGGAGCTGTTTTTT. It translates to CSVQTGWTGELFF.

The chain has TRBV7-6 and TRBJ2-1; maybe TRBD2 (5 bases). The V end was cut by 5 bases, the J end by 1 base, with 12 bases between. The CDR3 spans 15 residues. Germline loops: CDR1 SGHVS, CDR2 FNYEAQ. The CDR3, as DNA: TGTGCCAGCAGCCGAGTGAGGGAATCCTACAATGAGCAGTTCTTC. Translation: CASSRVRESYNEQFF. Based on the CDR3 plus reference TRBV7-6 and TRBJ2-1, the full variable domain is GAGVSQSPRYKVTKRGQDVALRCDPISGHVSLYWYRQALGQGPEFLTYFNYEAQQDKSGLPNDRFSAERPEGSISTLTIQRTEQRDSAMYRCASSRVRESYNEQFFGPGTRLTVL.

In DNA, the CDR3 is TGTGCCAGCAGCGTCCTAGGGAACACTGAAGCTTTCTTT. This translates into CASSVLGNTEAFF. The genes are TRBV6-6 and TRBJ1-1; D is uncertain. The CDR3 contains 13 residues. Germline lookup yields CDR1 MNHNY and CDR2 SVGAGI (reference sequence). V lost 6 bases to trimming and J lost 1 base, with 9 bases between them.

In this sample, this clone turned up a few times. The chain links TRBV28 to TRBJ1-2; D gene uncertain. V was trimmed by 2 bases and J by 4 bases, leaving 5 bases between them. CDR1 MDHEN and CDR2 SYDVKM come from the germline V gene. The CDR3 consists of 12 residues. In DNA form, the CDR3 reads TGTGCCAGCAGTTTAGTACCCTATGGCTACACCTTC. It encodes CASSLVPYGYTF.

V usage is TRBV29-1 and J usage is TRBJ2-5; D perhaps matches TRBD1 (5 bases). Germline V gene lookup returns CDR1 SQVTM and CDR2 ANQGSEA. Trimming cost V 6 bases and J 3 bases, with 14 bases left between them. CDR3 size: 13 residues. CDR3: CSVKGRQKETQYF. Written as DNA, the CDR3 is TGCAGCGTCAAAGGTAGACAGAAAGAGACCCAGTACTTC.

The chain employs TRBV5-6 and TRBJ2-3, with no clear D. CDR3 size: 16 residues. The germline CDR1 and CDR2 sequences are SGHDT and YYEEEE. The V and J ends lost 0 bases and 4 bases respectively, with 15 bases between them. The DNA of the CDR3 is TGTGCCAGCAGCTTGGGTGCCAAACAACTGCCAGATACGCAGTATTTT. Its translation is CASSLGAKQLPDTQYF.

This clone came up a few times. The CDR3 spells CSVETAKGAGTYNEQFF. CDR3 nucleotides: TGCAGCGTTGAAACGGCTAAGGGGGCGGGCACCTACAATGAGCAGTTCTTC. The chain combines TRBV29-1 with TRBJ2-1; 7 nucleotides align to TRBD1. Germline CDR1 SQVTM, CDR2 ANQGSEA. CDR3 length equals 17 residues. V dropped 2 bases and J dropped 2; count of bases not matched to a gene: 12.

This chain joins TRBV30 and TRBJ1-5; D not certain. Germline-derived CDR1 and CDR2 are GTSNPN and SVGIG (reference sequence). V lost 0 bases and J lost 4, with 10 bases in between. The CDR3 spans 14 residues. The CDR3 nucleotides read TGTGCCTGGAGTGTTTTGGCACGGAATCAGCCCCAGCATTTT. Protein product: CAWSVLARNQPQHF.

The genes are TRBV28 and TRBJ2-6, with D possibly matching TRBD1 (5 bases). The CDR3 has 15 amino acids. Trimming removed 5 bases at V and 0 bases at J, with 8 bases between. CDR1 and CDR2 (germline): MDHEN, SYDVKM. The DNA of the CDR3 is TGTGCCAGCAGTCACAGGACCTCTGGGGCCAACGTCCTGACTTTC. Encoded protein: CASSHRTSGANVLTF.

V is TRBV5-4 and J is TRBJ2-1; D is uncertain. Trimming removed 3 bases from V and 0 bases from J, with 16 bases in between. This CDR3 region has 17 residues. In germline, CDR1 is SGHNT, CDR2 YYREEE (reference sequence). CDR3 protein: CASSSSRSRSSYNEQFF. The CDR3 DNA is TGTGCCAGCAGCTCGAGCCGTAGCAGGAGCTCCTACAATGAGCAGTTCTTC.

This clone was observed a handful of times. This chain uses TRBV28 with TRBJ2-2, with D possibly being TRBD2 (6 bases). In germline, CDR1 is MDHEN, CDR2 SYDVKM. The CDR3 covers 15 residues. V was pared by 8 bases and J by 5 bases, with 18 bases between. CDR3 sequence reads: CASLSGGLRTGELFF. DNA for the CDR3: TGTGCCAGCCTCAGCGGAGGGTTAAGGACCGGGGAGCTGTTTTTT.

The J gene is TRBJ1-1, the V gene TRBV15; D gene ambiguous. Trimming left V 3 bases short and J 1 base short, with 6 bases between. CDR1 and CDR2 (germline): LNHNV, YYDKDF (reference sequence). The CDR3 has 13 residues. CDR3 in DNA: TGTGCCACCAGCAGGGCCAGGAACACTGAAGCTTTCTTT. As protein: CATSRARNTEAFF. Full variable domain (remainder filled in from reference TRBV15 and TRBJ1-1): DAMVIQNPRYQVTQFGKPVTLSCSQTLNHNVMYWYQQKSSQAPKLLFHYYDKDFNNEADTPDNFQSRRPNTSFCFLDIRSPGLGDTAMYLCATSRARNTEAFFGQGTRLTVV.

The chain employs TRBV15 and TRBJ2-5; D uncertain. CDR1 and CDR2 (germline): LNHNV, YYDKDF (reference sequence). The length of the CDR3 is 13 residues. Trimming removed 8 bases from V and 3 bases from J, with 13 bases in between. In DNA form, the CDR3 reads TGTGCCACCGGTACATGGGAAGAAGAGACCCAGTACTTC. Its translation is CATGTWEEETQYF. Complete variable domain (other parts from reference TRBV15 and TRBJ2-5): DAMVIQNPRYQVTQFGKPVTLSCSQTLNHNVMYWYQQKSSQAPKLLFHYYDKDFNNEADTPDNFQSRRPNTSFCFLDIRSPGLGDTAMYLCATGTWEEETQYFGPGTRLLVL.

A few counts support this clone. In DNA, the CDR3 is TGTGCCAGCAGCTCGACTAGCGGTTGGAGGGATGAGCAGTTCTTC. Translating it yields CASSSTSGWRDEQFF. The chain carries TRBV14 and TRBJ2-1, with 9 bases fitting TRBD2. Germline assignment: CDR1 SGHDN and CDR2 FVKESK. The length of the CDR3 is 15 residues. V shed 5 bases and J 8 bases; nucleotides not matched to a gene: 10.

V usage is TRBV7-2 and J usage is TRBJ2-7, with 8 positions matching TRBD2. The V segment lost 8 bases and the J segment 6 bases; nucleotides outside the gene matches: 12. CDR3 length: 14 residues. CDR1 is SGHTA and CDR2 is FQGNSA in the germline V gene. CDR3 sequence (DNA): TGTGCCAGCCTGATGGGTAGCGGGAAAATCGAGCAGTACTTC. Its protein product is CASLMGSGKIEQYF.

V is TRBV30 and J is TRBJ1-1, with D possibly matching TRBD1 (5 bases). The CDR3 length is 13 residues. Looked up from germline, CDR1 is GTSNPN and CDR2 is SVGIG (reference sequence). V gave up 5 bases and J gave up 1 base, with 11 bases separating them. The CDR3 is CAWGTLPNTEAFF. The CDR3 nucleotides are TGTGCCTGGGGGACCTTACCGAACACTGAAGCTTTCTTT.